A single sample is the source of the 22 T cell receptor beta chains below, sequenced in a study of cytotoxic CD8 clonotypes in ibrutinib-treated CLL (dated by TCRdb to about 2021). The library came from the immunoSEQ multiplex PCR assay. What TCRdb holds here is the immuneACCESS table cut down to in-frame rearrangements. Part of the clones is not present; checked against another copy, under half of the missing clones reflect an unresolved V gene, and the others are unexplained. The sample table holds roughly 15,000 clones, of which approximately 52% were seen once. Roughly a third of the sample goes to the ten largest clones. The material was PBMCs, obtained at an approximately 25-month disease-progression time point, from a patient treated with ibrutinib. Receptors originate from a human donor with chronic lymphocytic leukemia.

The V and J genes are TRBV2 and TRBJ2-6; possibly TRBD1 for D (5 bases). Germline CDR1 is SNHLY and CDR2 is FYNNEI. The CDR3 extends over 17 amino acids. The V end was cut by 4 bases, the J end by 2 bases, with 15 bases between. CDR3 nucleotide sequence: TGTGCCAGCAGTGGAGACAGCCTCTGGGCTGGGGCCAACGTCCTGACTTTC. Amino acid sequence: CASSGDSLWAGANVLTF.

The chain has TRBV4-1 and TRBJ2-3; 11 positions agree with TRBD1. Trimming at V came to 4 bases and at J to 2 bases, leaving 11 bases not matched to a gene. CDR3 length equals 18 residues. Germline V gene data show CDR1 as MGHRA and CDR2 as YSYEKL. The CDR3 coding sequence is TGCGCCAGCAGCCCAATCACGGGGACAGGGGGTCACACAGATACGCAGTATTTT. It specifies CASSPITGTGGHTDTQYF.

V is TRBV2 and J is TRBJ2-1; 7 bases fit TRBD1. The V segment lost 4 bases and the J segment 2 bases; nucleotides outside the gene matches: 5. The CDR3 loop spans 15 amino acids. CDR1 is SNHLY, CDR2 FYNNEI, per germline. CDR3 region: CASSAGQEPYNEQFF. Written as DNA, the CDR3 is TGTGCCAGCAGTGCCGGACAGGAGCCCTACAATGAGCAGTTCTTC.

This CDR3 is CASSPERGLGANVLTF. The CDR3 DNA sequence: TGTGCCAGCAGCCCCGAACGGGGACTCGGGGCCAACGTCCTGACTTTC. This chain uses TRBV5-6 with TRBJ2-6; TRBD2 is a possible D gene (6 bases). The V gene's germline CDR1 is SGHDT and CDR2 YYEEEE. This CDR3 contains 16 residues. V was cut by 4 bases and J by 4 bases, with 15 bases left in between.

V and J are TRBV14 and TRBJ2-6; perhaps TRBD1 as D (6 bases). V was cut by 0 bases and J by 0 bases, with 12 bases left in between. The CDR3 is made up of 18 amino acids. Germline V gene lookup returns CDR1 SGHDN and CDR2 FVKESK. In DNA, the CDR3 is TGTGCCAGCAGCCAAGAGTTGACAGGTTACTCTGGGGCCAACGTCCTGACTTTC. Translation: CASSQELTGYSGANVLTF.

The genes are TRBV29-1 and TRBJ1-2; a weak D match, TRBD1 (5 bases). The V gene's germline CDR1 is SQVTM and CDR2 ANQGSEA. Trimming took 6 bases from V and 3 from J, leaving 14 bases between them. The CDR3 length is 13 residues. CDR3 sequence: CSVPDWGDYGYTF. The CDR3 DNA is TGCAGCGTGCCGGACTGGGGCGACTATGGCTACACCTTC.

This clone was detected a few times. CDR3 bases: TGCGCCAGCAGCCAACCTACTGAAAAGTATAATTCACCCCTCCACTTT. Protein sequence: CASSQPTEKYNSPLHF. The chain carries TRBV4-1 and TRBJ1-6; no clear D. The CDR3 runs 16 residues. Looked up from germline, CDR1 is MGHRA and CDR2 is YSYEKL. V was shortened by 2 bases and J by 4 bases, with 12 bases between the two germline ends.

V is TRBV15 and J is TRBJ1-1; 9 nucleotides align to TRBD1. Trimming took 3 bases from V and 3 from J; bases not matched to a gene: 2. The length of the CDR3 is 14 residues. The V gene's germline CDR1 is LNHNV and CDR2 YYDKDF (reference sequence). This CDR3 is CATSRDRGYTEAFF. The DNA for the CDR3 is TGTGCCACCAGCAGGGACAGGGGATACACTGAAGCTTTCTTT.

This clone showed up just once. V and J are TRBV11-2 and TRBJ2-3; D remains ambiguous. The CDR3 contains 14 residues. The ends were cut back, 1 base at V and 6 bases at J, with 11 bases in the middle. Germline V gene sequence: CDR1 SGHAT, CDR2 FQNNGV. The DNA of the CDR3 is TGTGCCAGCAGCTTAGTAGGCGTATCTGATACGCAGTATTTT. Its protein product is CASSLVGVSDTQYF.

The chain recombines TRBV4-1 with TRBJ1-4; TRBD1 matches 10 bases. The CDR3 is 18 amino acids. V was pared by 6 bases and J by 4 bases, with 14 bases of the junction left unmatched. Germline V gene lookup returns CDR1 MGHRA and CDR2 YSYEKL. The CDR3 is CASRQFVTGGAGNEKLFF. The CDR3 nucleotides read TGCGCCAGCAGACAATTTGTGACAGGGGGCGCGGGTAATGAAAAACTGTTTTTT.

This clone has just a few counts. The chain links TRBV11-3 to TRBJ2-2; the D is unclear. This CDR3 is built from 12 residues. The V end lost 3 bases, the J end lost 6 bases, and 5 bases lay between the germline ends. Germline CDR1 SGHNT, CDR2 YENEEA. CDR3 in amino acids: CASSFLAGELFF. CDR3 nucleotide sequence: TGTGCCAGCAGCTTTCTGGCCGGGGAGCTGTTTTTT.

This clone counts as medium-sized (0.01 to 0.1%). The V gene is TRBV14, the J gene TRBJ2-5; D is ambiguous. CDR3 length equals 11 residues. V shed 1 base and J shed 7 bases, with 4 bases lying between them. Per the germline V gene, CDR1 is SGHDN and CDR2 is FVKESK. Here the CDR3 DNA reads TGTGCCAGCAGCCAAGTGGGGACCCAGTACTTC. It encodes CASSQVGTQYF.

This sequence joins TRBV19 and TRBJ1-2, with TRBD1 matching 9 bases. This CDR3 is built from 17 residues. Per the germline V gene, CDR1 is LNHDA and CDR2 is SQIVND (reference sequence). Losses at the gene ends were 8 bases for V and 2 bases for J; bases not matched to a gene: 15. The CDR3 DNA is TGTGCCAGTCGCCAGGCACCGGGACAGGGTTCAAACTATGGCTACACCTTC. Its translation: CASRQAPGQGSNYGYTF.

This clone was detected a few times. The V call is TRBV2, the J call TRBJ1-1; D call uncertain. V dropped 4 bases and J dropped 0 bases, with 12 bases sitting between them. Germline CDR1 reads SNHLY; CDR2 reads FYNNEI. This CDR3 has 15 residues. The CDR3 is CASSAGWPMNTEAFF. In DNA, the CDR3 is TGTGCCAGCAGTGCCGGTTGGCCCATGAACACTGAAGCTTTCTTT.

V is TRBV5-1 and J is TRBJ1-1; no definite D call. The germline V gene encodes CDR1 SGHRS and CDR2 YFSETQ. This CDR3 is built from 14 residues. Trimming pared 0 bases from V and 3 bases from J, leaving 9 bases between. The CDR3 DNA is TGCGCCAGCAGCTTGGGGGTCTACGACACTGAAGCTTTCTTT. Protein: CASSLGVYDTEAFF.

The chain couples TRBV29-1 to TRBJ1-1; tentative D call: TRBD1 (5 bases). The germline gives CDR1 SQVTM, CDR2 ANQGSEA. The CDR3 is made up of 13 amino acids. Trimming shortened V by 6 bases and J by 5 bases, and 16 bases separated the two germline ends. CDR3 sequence: CSVSTTVGTEAFF. CDR3 in DNA: TGCAGCGTATCAACGACAGTTGGAACTGAAGCTTTCTTT. The complete variable domain, with remaining parts taken from reference TRBV29-1 and TRBJ1-1, reads SAVISQKPSRDICQRGTSLTIQCQVDSQVTMMFWYRQQPGQSLTLIATANQGSEATYESGFVIDKFPISRPNLTFSTLTVSNMSPEDSSIYLCSVSTTVGTEAFFGQGTRLTVV.

By its share, this clone is medium-sized. This chain uses TRBV10-3 with TRBJ1-6; TRBD1 might be the D (5 bases). Germline CDR1 reads ENHRY; CDR2 reads SYGVKD. The V gene lost 3 bases and the J gene lost 9 bases, with 9 bases spanning the gap. The CDR3 consists of 13 residues. CDR3 amino acids: CAISDGGPSPLHF. Here the CDR3 DNA reads TGTGCCATCAGTGACGGGGGACCTTCACCCCTCCACTTT.

V is TRBV2 and J is TRBJ1-2; TRBD1 might be the D (5 bases). Germline CDR1 is SNHLY and CDR2 is FYNNEI. Between the trimmed V and J ends, which lost 5 bases and 4 bases, there was a span of 17 bases. The CDR3 contains 15 residues. CDR3 coding DNA: TGTGCCAGCAGTCCACAGGCCAACGATCTCTATGGCTACACCTTC. Translating it yields CASSPQANDLYGYTF.

The chain has TRBV10-1 and TRBJ1-1, with no clear D. CDR3 length equals 13 residues. V was cut by 8 bases and J by 0 bases, with 10 bases left in between. Germline assignment: CDR1 WNHNN and CDR2 SYGVQD (reference sequence). The CDR3 loop is CASRAGLNTEAFF. The DNA of the CDR3 is TGCGCCAGCCGAGCCGGGCTGAACACTGAAGCTTTCTTT.

The gene calls are TRBV19 and TRBJ1-1, with 8 nucleotides matching TRBD1. Germline values: CDR1 LNHDA, CDR2 SQIVND (reference sequence). The CDR3 runs 13 residues. The junction had 3 bases not matched to a gene; V was cut back by 8 bases and J by 1 base. The CDR3 DNA reads as TGTGCCAGTTGGGACAGGTCGAACACTGAAGCTTTCTTT. Amino acid sequence: CASWDRSNTEAFF.

This clone has just a few counts. V is TRBV19 and J is TRBJ1-5; D unclear. Trimming removed 4 bases at V and 0 bases at J, with 7 bases between. The CDR3 is made up of 14 amino acids. The germline V gene encodes CDR1 LNHDA and CDR2 SQIVND (reference sequence). CDR3 sequence (DNA): TGTGCCAGTAGTAATTCAGTTAGCAATCAGCCCCAGCATTTT. Amino acids: CASSNSVSNQPQHF.

The chain joins TRBV5-4 to TRBJ2-7; D may match TRBD1 or TRBD2 (6 bases each). Germline CDR1 and CDR2: SGHNT and YYREEE (reference sequence). The CDR3 extends over 16 amino acids. With 0 bases removed from V and 0 bases from J, the gap between germline ends came to 13 bases. CDR3 in amino acids: CASSLAWGASSYEQYF. The CDR3 nucleotides are TGTGCCAGCAGCTTGGCCTGGGGGGCTAGCTCCTACGAGCAGTACTTC.